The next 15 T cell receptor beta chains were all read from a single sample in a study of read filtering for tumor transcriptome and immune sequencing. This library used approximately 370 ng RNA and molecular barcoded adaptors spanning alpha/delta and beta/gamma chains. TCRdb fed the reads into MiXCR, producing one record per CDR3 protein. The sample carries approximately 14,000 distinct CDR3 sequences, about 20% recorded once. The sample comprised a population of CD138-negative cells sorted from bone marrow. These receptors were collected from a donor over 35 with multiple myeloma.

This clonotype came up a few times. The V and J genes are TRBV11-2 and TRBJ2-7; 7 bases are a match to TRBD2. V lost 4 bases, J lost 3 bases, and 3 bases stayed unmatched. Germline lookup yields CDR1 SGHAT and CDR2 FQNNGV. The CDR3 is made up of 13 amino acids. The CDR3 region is CASSYTSDYEQYF. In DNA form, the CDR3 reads TGTGCCAGCAGCTACACTAGCGACTACGAGCAGTACTTC. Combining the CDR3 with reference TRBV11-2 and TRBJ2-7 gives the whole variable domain EAGVAQSPRYKIIEKRQSVAFWCNPISGHATLYWYQQILGQGPKLLIQFQNNGVVDDSQLPKDRFSAERLKGVDSTLKIQPAKLEDSAVYLCASSYTSDYEQYFGPGTRLTVT.

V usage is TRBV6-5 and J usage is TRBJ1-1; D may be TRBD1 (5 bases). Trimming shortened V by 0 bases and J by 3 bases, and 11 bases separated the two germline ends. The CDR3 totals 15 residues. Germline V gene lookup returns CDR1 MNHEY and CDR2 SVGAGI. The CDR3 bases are TGTGCCAGCAGTTACTCCAGGGAGAGGGACACTGAAGCTTTCTTT. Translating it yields CASSYSRERDTEAFF.

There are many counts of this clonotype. CDR3 loop: CASSLSRAGDQYF. For the CDR3, the DNA is TGTGCCAGCAGCTTATCGAGGGCGGGAGACCAGTACTTC. The V call is TRBV11-2, the J call TRBJ2-5; 7 bases map to TRBD2. The CDR3 is 13 residues long. The J segment lost 10 bases and the V segment lost 2 bases, leaving 7 bases of the junction unmatched. Germline CDR1 reads SGHAT; CDR2 reads FQNNGV.

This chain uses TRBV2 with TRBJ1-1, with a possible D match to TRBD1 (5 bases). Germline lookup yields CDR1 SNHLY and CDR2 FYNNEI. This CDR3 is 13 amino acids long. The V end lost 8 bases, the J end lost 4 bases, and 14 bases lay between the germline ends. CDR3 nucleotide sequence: TGTGCCAGCGGGGGGTTCGAGGTCACTGAAGCTTTCTTT. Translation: CASGGFEVTEAFF.

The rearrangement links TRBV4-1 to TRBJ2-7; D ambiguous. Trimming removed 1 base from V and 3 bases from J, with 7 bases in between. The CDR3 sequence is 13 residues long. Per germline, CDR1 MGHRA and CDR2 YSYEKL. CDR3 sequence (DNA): TGCGCCAGCAGCCAAGTAGCCAGCTACGAGCAGTACTTC. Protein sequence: CASSQVASYEQYF.

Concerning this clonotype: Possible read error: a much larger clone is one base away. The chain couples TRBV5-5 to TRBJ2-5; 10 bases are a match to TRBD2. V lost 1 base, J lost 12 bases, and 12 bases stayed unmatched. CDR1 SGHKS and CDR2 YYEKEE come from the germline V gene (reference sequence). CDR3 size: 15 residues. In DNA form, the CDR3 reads TGTGCCAGCAGCTTGTCGAGACTAGCGGGTGGGGAAGAGTACTTC. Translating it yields CASSLSRLAGGEEYF.

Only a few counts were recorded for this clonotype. The CDR3 is CSARDKPRQGKRYSNQPQHF. The CDR3 coding sequence is TGCAGTGCTAGAGATAAGCCTAGGCAGGGGAAGAGGTATAGCAATCAGCCCCAGCATTTT. This chain connects TRBV20-1 to TRBJ1-5; D perhaps matches TRBD1 (6 bases). Germline CDR1 reads DFQATT; CDR2 reads SNEGSKA (reference sequence). The CDR3 consists of 20 residues. The V end was cut by 0 bases, the J end by 0 bases, with 24 bases between.

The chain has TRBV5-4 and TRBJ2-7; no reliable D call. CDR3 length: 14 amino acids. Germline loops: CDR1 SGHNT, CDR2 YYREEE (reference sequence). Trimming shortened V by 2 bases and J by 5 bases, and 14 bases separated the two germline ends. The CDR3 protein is CASSFPGRLDEQYF. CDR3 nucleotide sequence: TGTGCCAGCAGCTTCCCCGGCAGGCTCGACGAGCAGTACTTC.

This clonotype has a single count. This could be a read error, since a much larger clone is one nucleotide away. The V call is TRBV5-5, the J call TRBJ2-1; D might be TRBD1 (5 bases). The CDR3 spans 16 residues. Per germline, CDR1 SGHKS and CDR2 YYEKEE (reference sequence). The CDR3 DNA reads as TGTGCCAGCAGCTTGTTTTGGGGCAGCTCCTACAATGAGCGGTTCTTC. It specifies CASSLFWGSSYNERFF.

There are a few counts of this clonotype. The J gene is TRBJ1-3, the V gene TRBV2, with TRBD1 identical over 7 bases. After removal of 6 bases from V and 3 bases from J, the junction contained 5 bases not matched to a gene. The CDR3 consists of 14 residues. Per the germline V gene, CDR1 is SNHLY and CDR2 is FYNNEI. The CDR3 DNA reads TGTGCCAGCAGCCTGACAGGGCTTGGAAACACCATATATTTT. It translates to CASSLTGLGNTIYF.

CDR3 nucleotide sequence: TGTGCCTGGGAGTTGGGACAGTCTCTAAGTGGCTACACCTTC. Translated: CAWELGQSLSGYTF. The chain uses TRBV30 and TRBJ1-2; 7 bases are shared with TRBD1. Germline-derived CDR1 and CDR2 are GTSNPN and SVGIG (reference sequence). This CDR3 is built from 14 residues. V was pared by 5 bases and J by 7 bases, with 13 bases of the junction left unmatched.

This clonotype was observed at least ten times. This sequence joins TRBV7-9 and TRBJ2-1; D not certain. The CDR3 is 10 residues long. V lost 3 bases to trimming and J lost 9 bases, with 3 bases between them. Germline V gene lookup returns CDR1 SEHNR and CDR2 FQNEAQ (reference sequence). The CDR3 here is CASSFAEQFF. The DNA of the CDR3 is TGTGCCAGCAGCTTTGCTGAGCAGTTCTTC. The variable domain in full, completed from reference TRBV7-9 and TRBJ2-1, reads DTGVSQNPRHKITKRGQNVTFRCDPISEHNRLYWYRQTLGQGPEFLTYFQNEAQLEKSRLLSDRFSAERPKGSFSTLEIQRTEQGDSAMYLCASSFAEQFFGPGTRLTVL.

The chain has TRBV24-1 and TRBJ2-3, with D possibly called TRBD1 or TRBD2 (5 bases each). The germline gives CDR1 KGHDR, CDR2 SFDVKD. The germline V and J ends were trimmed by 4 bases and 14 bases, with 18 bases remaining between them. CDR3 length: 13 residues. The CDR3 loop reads CATSDSGTHARYF. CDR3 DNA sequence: TGTGCCACCAGTGACTCCGGGACCCACGCCAGGTATTTT.

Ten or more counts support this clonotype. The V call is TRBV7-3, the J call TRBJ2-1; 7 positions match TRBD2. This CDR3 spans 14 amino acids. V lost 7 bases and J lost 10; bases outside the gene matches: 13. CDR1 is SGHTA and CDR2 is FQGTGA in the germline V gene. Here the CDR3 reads CASKAWRGSEEQFF. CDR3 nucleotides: TGTGCCAGCAAAGCCTGGCGCGGGAGTGAAGAGCAGTTCTTC.

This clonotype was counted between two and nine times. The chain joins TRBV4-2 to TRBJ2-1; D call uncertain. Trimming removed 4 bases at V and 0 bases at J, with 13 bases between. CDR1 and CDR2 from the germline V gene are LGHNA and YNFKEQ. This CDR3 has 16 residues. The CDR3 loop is CASSRDDLSSYNEQFF. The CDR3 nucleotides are TGTGCCAGCAGCCGAGACGACTTGAGCTCCTACAATGAGCAGTTCTTC.